This T cell receptor (beta chain) originates from a study of blood T cell repertoires in COVID-19. As for the study in general: The study drew acute and convalescent COVID-19 samples from the United States, Italy and Spain. T cells, B-cell-depleted T cells, or PBMCs provided the cDNA or gDNA that served as material.

CDR3 size: 15 residues. The V gene end was trimmed by 3 bases and the J gene end by 2 bases; junction bases not matched to a gene: 7. Looked up from germline, CDR1 is SQVTM and CDR2 is ANQGSEA. As handled by the study authors: Estimated nucleated cell counts came from reference gene primer amplification. The assay was immunoSEQ multiplex PCR, and TCRdb's table has in-frame clones only and misses some. From that table come the V and J calls and clone size; the DNA was used to work out D and trimming. Counted here are a few hundred thousand clones, nearly 90% occurring once; the ten biggest clones make up over 8%.

The receptor comes from a man aged 18 to 30 with active or convalescent COVID-19. V usage is TRBV29-1 and J usage is TRBJ2-1; TRBD2 aligns across 7 bases. The sequenced material came from peripheral blood. The CDR3 bases are TGCAGCGTTGACCGGACTAGTGGGCCCTACAATGAGCAGTTCTTC. Its translation: CSVDRTSGPYNEQFF.